This TCR beta chain is drawn from a study of blood T cell repertoires in COVID-19 (dated by TCRdb to 2018 to 2021). A note on the overall study: Samples covering the acute and convalescent phases of COVID-19 were provided by collaborators in the United States, Italy and Spain. Where available, HLA class I and class II types were obtained from metadata supplied by the sample provider rather than from assay-based typing. Samples came from the ongoing ImmuneRACE study (first 160 participants) plus 1,254 subjects from 6 global collaborators. Subjects who had been exposed to COVID-19, were actively infected with it, or had recovered from it provided the deeply sampled blood TCRbeta repertoires that made up the dataset. The sample metadata nearly always contained a de-identified subject ID, COVID-19 status, age in years and sex. The prospective study material was composed of cDNA or gDNA derived from T cells, B-cell-depleted T cells, or PBMCs. The repertoires were released in a freely available public database intended as a resource for research on the immune response to SARS-CoV-2.

TCRbeta CDR3 regions were amplified from genomic DNA by means of the immunoSEQ Assay, a bias-controlled multiplex PCR. Turning to the authors' computational methods: The number of nucleated cells in each sample was estimated from the amplification of reference gene primers within the assay. To quantify the absolute abundance of each unique TCRbeta CDR3 rearrangement, sequence reads were collapsed and filtered. Productive Simpson clonality was computed per sample as the square root of Simpson's diversity index over productive rearrangements. TCRdb mirrors the immuneACCESS table, restricted to in-frame sequences. Some clones are absent from its copies; in checked studies, under half trace to an unresolved V gene, and the reason for the others is unknown. That table gives V, J and clone size, and the DNA gave D and trimming. The sample yields 350,000 to 450,000 clones; 70% to 90% were counted once. The ten largest clones capture more than 0.95% of the sample.

Each collaborating institution followed its own protocols to collect whole blood in K2EDTA tubes. For TCRbeta analysis, collaborators shipped samples as frozen whole blood, isolated PBMCs, or DNA extracted from either of those sample types. CDR1 KGHSH and CDR2 LQKENI were looked up in the germline V gene. From the cysteine up to the phenylalanine, the CDR3 has a length of 14 residues. Left in the record is the CDR3 DNA by itself, 42 bases read in frame from the first base. V sheds 7 bases and J sheds 5 bases, leaving 17 bases between their ends. Paper-wide results and their limitations: Clinical and demographic metadata were provided uncurated, with the amount varying by source and participant.

As to this clone: Its antigen is still unknown. Qualities for individual bases were not recorded, and no much larger clone is one base off.

The sequencing input was peripheral blood. The TCR was taken from a man aged 35 to 55 with acute or convalescent COVID-19. The V gene is TRBV18 and the J gene is TRBJ1-1, with TRBD1 as a weak D call on 5 bases. The encoded CDR3 is CASLPGGGSTEAFF. The DNA sequence is as follows: TGTGCCAGCTTACCGGGCGGGGGATCAACTGAAGCTTTCTTT.